What follows are 22 T cell receptor beta chains derived from one specimen sequenced in a study of blood T cells in healthy people across ages. The authors ran a second PCR of about 6 to 11 cycles using a sample-barcoded 5' primer and a J-beta primer mix. One entry per CDR3 protein, called by TCRdb with MiXCR from the 5' RACE reads. The sample holds hundreds of thousands of distinct CDR3 sequences; roughly 56% are singletons and the top ten take roughly 24%. The sample comprised blood. These receptors all come from a man aged 35-49 years in good health.

The CDR3, as DNA: TGTGCCAGCAGCTCGAATGCCGGAGGCACTGAAGCTTTCTTT. Its translation is CASSSNAGGTEAFF. V gene TRBV7-2 combines with J gene TRBJ1-1, with D unresolved. CDR3 length equals 14 residues. Trimming took off 4 bases at V and 4 bases at J, with 13 bases between the two ends. The V gene's germline CDR1 is SGHTA and CDR2 FQGNSA.

V is TRBV7-9 and J is TRBJ2-1; perhaps D is TRBD1 or TRBD2 (5 bases each). V lost 5 bases and J lost 11, with 13 bases in between. The CDR3 has 12 residues. Germline V gene lookup returns CDR1 SEHNR and CDR2 FQNEAQ (reference sequence). CDR3: CASSLGTTQQFF. CDR3 coding DNA: TGTGCCAGCAGCCTGGGGACGACACAGCAGTTCTTC.

V gene TRBV29-1 combines with J gene TRBJ2-7, with D possibly called TRBD1 or TRBD2 (5 bases each). The ends were cut back, 4 bases at V and 3 bases at J, with 10 bases in the middle. The CDR3 is made up of 12 amino acids. CDR1 and CDR2 (germline): SQVTM, ANQGSEA. The CDR3 sequence is CSVAWGYYEQYF. CDR3 bases: TGCAGCGTTGCTTGGGGGTACTACGAGCAGTACTTC.

The V call is TRBV5-1, the J call TRBJ1-1; D is uncertain. The CDR3 contains 13 residues. Germline V gene lookup returns CDR1 SGHRS and CDR2 YFSETQ. V lost 3 bases and J 5 bases, leaving 11 bases between the germline ends. The CDR3 spells CASSSALETEAFF. DNA for the CDR3: TGCGCCAGCAGCTCTGCTCTAGAGACTGAAGCTTTCTTT.

This clonotype was counted once. The rearrangement uses TRBV6-1 and TRBJ2-6, with unresolved D. The CDR3 extends over 14 amino acids. From germline, CDR1 is MNHNS and CDR2 SASEGT. The V end was cut by 6 bases, the J end by 2 bases, with 8 bases between. CDR3 protein: CASRDQTGANVLTF. For the CDR3, the DNA is TGTGCCAGCAGGGACCAGACTGGGGCCAACGTCCTGACTTTC.

The chain has TRBV20-1 and TRBJ1-6; weak D call: TRBD1 (5 bases). Trimming removed 5 bases from V and 7 bases from J, with 15 bases in between. The CDR3 is 14 residues long. The germline V gene encodes CDR1 DFQATT and CDR2 SNEGSKA (reference sequence). DNA for the CDR3: TGCAGTGCTCGGGGCGGGGTGAGGAATTCACCCCTCCACTTT. It yields the protein CSARGGVRNSPLHF.

The chain combines TRBV28 with TRBJ2-3, with 7 bases lining up with TRBD2. CDR3 length equals 15 residues. CDR1 and CDR2 from the germline V gene are MDHEN and SYDVKM. The V segment lost 7 bases and the J segment 6 bases; nucleotides outside the gene matches: 13. The CDR3 DNA follows: TGTGCCAGCATCGGGGACTATTCGGTGGTTGATACGCAGTATTTT. Its translation: CASIGDYSVVDTQYF.

This clonotype has more than one count but fewer than ten. The chain carries TRBV5-1 and TRBJ1-5; 8 bases are a match to TRBD1. With 4 bases clipped from V and 5 bases from J, the junction kept 5 bases outside the gene matches. The CDR3 covers 14 residues. CDR1 is SGHRS and CDR2 is YFSETQ in the germline V gene. The CDR3 DNA is TGCGCCAGCAGCACAGGGGGGAAGGATCAGCCCCAGCATTTT. Translating it yields CASSTGGKDQPQHF.

This clonotype was counted a few times. The gene calls are TRBV5-4 and TRBJ2-1, with D perhaps matching TRBD2 (6 bases). Germline CDR1 is SGHNT and CDR2 is YYREEE (reference sequence). V lost 0 bases, J lost 4 bases, and 8 bases lay in between. The CDR3 is 14 amino acids. The CDR3 bases are TGTGCCAGCAGCTTGGGGGACTTATACAATGAGCAGTTCTTC. It codes for CASSLGDLYNEQFF.

The sample holds many counts of this clonotype. Mismatch with germline at one junction end may stem from a read error. The chain combines TRBV7-2 with TRBJ2-7, with D maybe TRBD1 (5 bases). The CDR3 contains 12 residues. Germline V gives CDR1 SGHTA, CDR2 FQGNSA. CDR3: CASSLTDYEQYF. CDR3 nucleotides: TGCGCCAGCAGCTTGACAGACTACGAGCAGTACTTC.

The genes are TRBV7-6 and TRBJ2-3; 11 nucleotides match TRBD2. V lost 8 bases and J lost 3; bases outside the gene matches: 13. The CDR3 spans 17 residues. Germline V gene sequence: CDR1 SGHVS, CDR2 FNYEAQ. The CDR3 DNA follows: TGTGCCAGCCGAGCTTATACTAGCGGGAGTGTGACAGATACGCAGTATTTT. Amino acids: CASRAYTSGSVTDTQYF.

V is TRBV20-1 and J is TRBJ1-6; TRBD1 matches at 7 bases. The CDR3 is 14 amino acids. In germline, CDR1 is DFQATT, CDR2 SNEGSKA (reference sequence). V lost 6 bases to trimming and J lost 0 bases; unmatched junction nucleotides: 2. CDR3 amino acids: CSAQGSSYNSPLHF. The CDR3 DNA reads as TGCAGTGCACAGGGGAGCTCCTATAATTCACCCCTCCACTTT.

In this sample, this clonotype turned up many times. Compared with germline, one end of the junction differs, possibly owing to a read error. The chain joins TRBV7-7 to TRBJ2-5; TRBD2 is a possible D gene (6 bases). This CDR3 region has 15 residues. Germline lookup yields CDR1 SSHAT and CDR2 FNYEAQ (reference sequence). DNA of the CDR3: TGTGCTAGCAGCTTAGAGGGGAGGTCTGGAGAGACCCAGTACTTC. Protein sequence: CASSLEGRSGETQYF.

This clonotype showed up just a few times. The chain recombines TRBV11-1 with TRBJ2-5; D unclear. Trimming left V 5 bases short and J 1 base short, with 11 bases between. The CDR3 is made up of 14 amino acids. Germline loops: CDR1 SGHAT, CDR2 FQDESV (reference sequence). The CDR3 is CASSARHIQETQYF. The CDR3, as DNA: TGTGCCAGCAGCGCACGACACATCCAAGAGACCCAGTACTTC.

This chain uses TRBV5-1 with TRBJ2-3, with D maybe TRBD2 (5 bases). Germline CDR1 is SGHRS and CDR2 is YFSETQ. There are 16 residues in the CDR3. With 4 bases removed from V and 4 bases from J, the gap between germline ends came to 19 bases. DNA for the CDR3: TGCGCCAGCAGCCCAATGCGGACTGACGTCCCAGATACGCAGTATTTT. It codes for CASSPMRTDVPDTQYF.

The genes are TRBV5-1 and TRBJ1-5; TRBD1 aligns across 9 bases. Per the germline V gene, CDR1 is SGHRS and CDR2 is YFSETQ. V was clipped by 4 bases and J by 1 base; unmatched bases: 3. The CDR3 length is 15 residues. CDR3 nucleotides: TGCGCCAGCAGCATGACAGGGGGAAGCAATCAGCCCCAGCATTTT. As protein: CASSMTGGSNQPQHF.

The rearrangement uses TRBV7-9 and TRBJ2-7; D unresolved. CDR3 size: 11 residues. Trimming took off 3 bases at V and 6 bases at J, with 6 bases between the two ends. Per the germline V gene, CDR1 is SEHNR and CDR2 is FQNEAQ (reference sequence). This CDR3 is CASSFGLEQYF. The CDR3 DNA reads as TGTGCCAGCAGCTTTGGTCTCGAGCAGTACTTC.

The chain links TRBV7-9 to TRBJ2-3, with 10 bases aligning to TRBD2. V lost 7 bases to trimming and J lost 2 bases; unmatched junction nucleotides: 12. Germline V CDR1 and CDR2: SEHNR, FQNEAQ (reference sequence). The CDR3 contains 17 residues. The CDR3 loop reads CASTQGPSGGSTDTQYF. DNA of the CDR3: TGTGCCAGCACCCAAGGACCTAGCGGGGGCTCCACAGATACGCAGTATTTT.

The rearrangement uses TRBV12-3 or TRBV12-4 and TRBJ1-2; possible D gene TRBD1, 5 bases. The CDR3 length is 13 residues. The V and J ends lost 3 bases and 8 bases respectively, with 13 bases between them. CDR3 protein: CASSLGREYGYTF. CDR3 sequence (DNA): TGTGCCAGCAGTTTGGGCAGGGAGTACGGCTACACCTTC.

CDR3 residues: CAISENMDGTNYGYTF. The CDR3 DNA is TGTGCCATCAGTGAGAATATGGACGGTACTAACTATGGCTACACCTTC. The V call is TRBV10-3, the J call TRBJ1-2; D gene uncertain. The CDR3 extends over 16 amino acids. Trimming pared 2 bases from V and 0 bases from J, leaving 13 bases between. Germline V lookup: CDR1 ENHRY, CDR2 SYGVKD.

The chain combines TRBV7-9 with TRBJ1-2, with D perhaps matching TRBD1 (5 bases). Germline V CDR1 and CDR2: SEHNR, FQNEAQ (reference sequence). CDR3 length: 15 amino acids. V lost 1 base and J lost 4, with 13 bases in between. The DNA of the CDR3 is TGTGCCAGCAGCTTAGGCTGGGACGGCTTCTATGGCTACACCTTC. Translation gives CASSLGWDGFYGYTF.

This clonotype was detected a few times. CDR3 amino acids: CASSPNFGTGGNIQYF. DNA of the CDR3: TGTGCCAGCAGCCCAAACTTCGGGACAGGGGGGAACATTCAGTACTTC. The chain has TRBV7-2 and TRBJ2-4; TRBD1 agrees at 11 bases. Germline V gene lookup returns CDR1 SGHTA and CDR2 FQGNSA. The CDR3 contains 16 residues. Trimming at V came to 5 bases and at J to 7 bases, leaving 10 bases not matched to a gene.